This T cell receptor (beta chain) was identified during a study of T cells in Graves' hyperthyroidism and ophthalmopathy. Amplification of TCR beta CDR3 regions used RNA as the template. Initially, a first-round RT-PCR of the TCR CDR3 employed the HTBI primer set. TCRdb used MiXCR to reprocess the multiplex PCR reads, holding one entry per CDR3 protein. This table holds more than 500,000 distinct CDR3 sequences, 15% to 20% found once. This clonotype has a count of ten or more. Antigen specificity is unknown. The V gene's germline CDR1 is SGHAT and CDR2 FQNNGV. The CDR3 totals 16 residues. V was shortened by 5 bases and J by 6 bases, with 22 bases between the two germline ends. Findings and caveats of the study: Appearing also in blood were most of the thyroid clonotypes expanded above 0.001. Ophthalmopathy got predicted by the model a median about six months before its onset.

The receptor was derived from a woman aged 25 to 45 with Graves' hyperthyroidism. V usage is TRBV11-2 and J usage is TRBJ1-2; TRBD1 might be the D (6 bases). Material for sequencing was blood. The CDR3 DNA reads TGTGCCAGCAGCAGGGGGATAGGGCCTCTTGACAATGGCTACACCTTC. Encoded protein: CASSRGIGPLDNGYTF.